This T cell receptor (beta chain) is from a study of long-term antiretroviral therapy in people with HIV. V shed 7 bases and J 0 bases; nucleotides not matched to a gene: 6. CDR3 length: 14 amino acids. From germline, CDR1 is LNHDA and CDR2 SQIVND (reference sequence). Before they underwent DNA extraction, samples held about 0.95-10 million cryopreserved PBMC. Study results and limitations: The repertoire was dominated at all time points by clones expanded before ART. Patients on ART gained diversity, which nonetheless stayed below transplant donor controls.

immunoSEQ v3.0 was run at survey level. TCRdb keeps only in-frame clones here, not all; method: immunoSEQ multiplex PCR. The sample consists of some 29,000 clones, around 97% of them appearing once. Comment on this clone: The antigen remains unidentified.

This clonotype was sampled from a man aged 25 to 45 with HIV. The sequencing here drew on unsorted PBMCs, taken 7.6 years after starting antiretroviral therapy. The V gene is TRBV19, the J gene TRBJ2-7; 7 bases match TRBD1. This chain's CDR3 is CASMGTASSYEQYF. DNA of the CDR3: TGTGCCAGTATGGGGACAGCGAGCTCCTACGAGCAGTACTTC.